The clone carrying this T cell receptor (beta chain) appeared many times. Its antigen is undetermined. Among the patients, aged 18 to 65, hyperthyroidism was newly diagnosed and had lasted under 2 months. Amplification yielded TCR beta CDR3 regions, with RNA transcripts as the source. A first-round RT-PCR of the TCR CDR3 used the HTBI primer set. TCRdb reanalysed the multiplex PCR reads using MiXCR and keeps one entry per CDR3 protein. Of 700,000 or so distinct CDR3 sequences detected, about 16% appear once; the ten largest clones hold under 10%. This sample stems from a study of T cells in Graves' hyperthyroidism and ophthalmopathy. Study-wide points: Model-based prediction identified ophthalmopathy a median roughly 6.1 months prior to its onset. Also found in blood were most expanded thyroid clonotypes above 0.001.

The germline V and J ends were trimmed by 4 bases and 7 bases, with 14 bases remaining between them. The germline V gene has CDR1 SNHLY and CDR2 FYNNEI. This CDR3 has 14 residues. The clonotype originates from a man aged 18 to 29 with Graves' hyperthyroidism. The source material was blood. J is TRBJ1-5 and V is TRBV2; D possibly corresponds to TRBD1 (5 bases). CDR3 region: CASSGDGSGQPQHF. The CDR3 DNA sequence: TGTGCCAGCAGTGGGGACGGCTCAGGGCAGCCCCAGCATTTT.